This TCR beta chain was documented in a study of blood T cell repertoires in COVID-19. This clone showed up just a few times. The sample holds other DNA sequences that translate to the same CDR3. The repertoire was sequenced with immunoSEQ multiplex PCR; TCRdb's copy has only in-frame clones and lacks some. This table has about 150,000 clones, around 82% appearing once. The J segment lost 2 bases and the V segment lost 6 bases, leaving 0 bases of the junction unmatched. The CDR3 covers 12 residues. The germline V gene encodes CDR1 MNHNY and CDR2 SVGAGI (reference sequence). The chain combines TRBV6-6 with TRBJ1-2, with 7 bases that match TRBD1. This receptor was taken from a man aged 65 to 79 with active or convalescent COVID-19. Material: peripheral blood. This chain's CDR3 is CASRTGNYGYTF. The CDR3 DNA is TGTGCCAGCAGGACAGGGAACTATGGCTACACCTTC.